This T cell receptor (beta chain) was observed in a study of T cell changes during pregnancy in multiple sclerosis. Profiling relied on immunoSEQ multiplex PCR, and the TCRdb table lists in-frame clones only, not all of them. This sample carries 55,000 to 80,000 clones, approximately 93% of them seen once, and the ten largest clones take approximately 3.3%. The V segment lost 4 bases and the J segment 0 bases; nucleotides outside the gene matches: 3. Germline lookup yields CDR1 MDHEN and CDR2 SYDVKM. The CDR3 is made up of 15 amino acids. The sequenced sample was CD8+ T cells from peripheral blood mononuclear cells, obtained in the second trimester of pregnancy. The source of this sequence is a female donor with multiple sclerosis, enrolled in a pregnancy study. The chain carries TRBV28 and TRBJ2-3, with TRBD1 matching over 8 bases. The CDR3 DNA is TGTGCCAGCAGTTACTGGACAGGGAGCACAGATACGCAGTATTTT. Translating gives CASSYWTGSTDTQYF.